This TCR beta chain was identified in a study of blood T cell repertoires in COVID-19. Study background: Italy, Spain and the United States were the sources of the convalescent and acute COVID-19 samples. Sources were T cells, B-cell-depleted T cells, or PBMCs; the material itself was cDNA or gDNA.

To note about this clone: The same CDR3 is also encoded by other DNA sequences in this sample.

V was trimmed by 2 bases and J by 1 base, leaving 6 bases between them. Germline V gene lookup returns CDR1 MNHEY and CDR2 SVGAGI. The CDR3 is 14 amino acids. Study processing details: Amplifying reference gene primers gave estimates of nucleated cell counts. The data were produced by immunoSEQ multiplex PCR, yet TCRdb's version contains in-frame clones alone and is incomplete. V, J and clone size were drawn from that table, and D and trimming were deduced from the DNA. The top ten hold around a sixth of the sample, which has around 72,000 clones, around four fifths seen once. This TCR derives from a woman of 80 years or more with acute or convalescent COVID-19. The sample consisted of peripheral blood. The V gene is TRBV6-5, the J gene TRBJ1-5, with D unresolved. DNA for the CDR3: TGTGCCAGCAGTTACCGAGGGAGCAATCAGCCCCAGCATTTT. Its protein is CASSYRGSNQPQHF.